These T cell receptor beta chains were read from a single sample in a study of tumor-infiltrating lymphocytes in primary liver carcinoma. TCRdb independently ran MiXCR on the multiplex PCR reads; one entry per CDR3 protein. The sample lists some 64,000 distinct CDR3 sequences, about three quarters seen once, with roughly 40% in the top ten. The sequencing input was liver tumor tissue from sampling region 4. These receptors were taken from a man aged 35-49 years with primary liver carcinoma and hepatitis B virus infection. Each CDR3 is given with its conserved first and last residue. Fields, in order: J gene, clone size, D gene, V gene, CDR3 protein, CDR3 DNA. A D gene is named only where the DNA matches it firmly. The size of a clone is reported for some rows only, either as once, few or many, or as a class for expanded clones.

J gene: TRBJ2-1; clone size: .; D gene: .; V gene: TRBV11-2; CDR3 protein: CACSLDSESSYNEQFF; CDR3 DNA: TGTGCCTGCAGCTTAGATTCAGAGAGCTCCTATAATGAGCAGTTCTTC
J gene: TRBJ2-1; clone size: .; D gene: .; V gene: TRBV11-2; CDR3 protein: CANSLYRLVSGQFF; CDR3 DNA: TGTGCCAACAGCTTATATCGTCTAGTTAGTGGGCAGTTCTTC
J gene: TRBJ2-1; clone size: .; D gene: TRBD1; V gene: TRBV4-2; CDR3 protein: CVSSHAGGQGNNKQFF; CDR3 DNA: TGTGTCAGCAGCCACGCCGGGGGACAGGGGAACAATAAGCAGTTCTTC
J gene: TRBJ2-5; clone size: .; D gene: .; V gene: TRBV5-6; CDR3 protein: CVSSGPSGTVNQETQYF; CDR3 DNA: TGTGTCAGCAGCGGCCCGAGCGGGACAGTGAACCAAGAGACCCAGTACTTC
J gene: TRBJ2-1; clone size: .; D gene: TRBD2; V gene: TRBV6-5; CDR3 protein: CASRRSGLVGEQFF; CDR3 DNA: TGTGCCAGCAGAAGATCGGGACTAGTTGGTGAGCAGTTCTTC
J gene: TRBJ2-3; clone size: .; D gene: .; V gene: TRBV5-6; CDR3 protein: CASSLSGKIDTQYF; CDR3 DNA: TGTGCCAGCAGCTTGTCCGGTAAGATAGATACGCAGTATTTT
J gene: TRBJ2-5; clone size: .; D gene: .; V gene: TRBV28; CDR3 protein: CASSQRVSSQYF; CDR3 DNA: TGTGCCAGCAGTCAGAGGGTATCATCCCAGTACTTC
J gene: TRBJ1-2; clone size: .; D gene: TRBD1; V gene: TRBV11-2; CDR3 protein: CASSCTGGSSSDYTF; CDR3 DNA: TGTGCCAGCAGCTGTACAGGGGGCTCCTCCTCTGACTACACCTTC
J gene: TRBJ2-2; clone size: .; D gene: TRBD2; V gene: TRBV4-1; CDR3 protein: CASTQDPKRGAMGELFF; CDR3 DNA: TGCGCCAGCACCCAAGACCCTAAGCGGGGGGCGATGGGGGAGCTGTTTTTT
J gene: TRBJ2-5; clone size: .; D gene: .; V gene: TRBV11-2; CDR3 protein: CASSLVPGHLQETQYF; CDR3 DNA: TGTGCCAGCAGCTTGGTCCCGGGCCACCTGCAGGAGACCCAGTACTTC
J gene: TRBJ2-1; clone size: .; D gene: .; V gene: TRBV4-1; CDR3 protein: CASSQGTRGQGYFTPTDEQFF; CDR3 DNA: TGCGCTAGCAGCCAAGGTACGCGGGGGCAGGGATATTTCACCCCCACGGATGAGCAGTTCTTC
J gene: TRBJ2-1; clone size: .; D gene: .; V gene: TRBV11-2; CDR3 protein: CESSLELLARMNEHFF; CDR3 DNA: TGTGAGAGCAGCTTAGAGCTCCTAGCGAGAATGAATGAGCATTTCTTC
J gene: TRBJ2-1; clone size: .; D gene: TRBD1; V gene: TRBV29-1; CDR3 protein: CSVLRQGVINEQFF; CDR3 DNA: TGCAGCGTTCTGAGACAGGGGGTGATCAATGAGCAGTTCTTC
J gene: TRBJ2-1; clone size: .; D gene: .; V gene: TRBV14; CDR3 protein: CASSQGRASRGLFF; CDR3 DNA: TGTGCCAGCAGCCAAGGAAGGGCGTCGAGGGGGTTGTTCTTC
J gene: TRBJ1-2; clone size: .; D gene: TRBD1; V gene: TRBV6-5; CDR3 protein: CASKGGQGDRFGFGYTF; CDR3 DNA: TGTGCCAGTAAGGGGGGACAGGGGGATCGATTCGGCTTTGGCTACACCTTC
J gene: TRBJ2-7; clone size: .; D gene: .; V gene: TRBV30; CDR3 protein: CVGTPSERFEQYF; CDR3 DNA: TGTGTCGGCACCCCTAGCGAGAGGTTCGAGCAGTACTTC
J gene: TRBJ1-1; clone size: many; D gene: .; V gene: TRBV6-1; CDR3 protein: CASTGRGFTEAFF; CDR3 DNA: TGTGCCAGCACCGGTCGGGGGTTCACTGAAGCTTTCTTT
J gene: TRBJ2-1; clone size: many; D gene: .; V gene: TRBV6-2/TRBV6-3; CDR3 protein: CASRIFLGGGREQFF; CDR3 DNA: TGTGCCAGCCGAATATTCCTAGGGGGAGGACGAGAGCAGTTCTTC
J gene: TRBJ2-2; clone size: few; D gene: .; V gene: TRBV6-5; CDR3 protein: CASSYSRKRGKLFF; CDR3 DNA: TGTGCCAGCAGTTACTCGAGGAAACGGGGGAAGCTGTTTTTT
J gene: TRBJ1-1; clone size: .; D gene: .; V gene: TRBV29-1; CDR3 protein: CSVEAGWAMNTEAFF; CDR3 DNA: TGCAGCGTTGAAGCGGGGTGGGCAATGAACACTGAAGCTTTCTTC
J gene: TRBJ2-7; clone size: once; D gene: .; V gene: TRBV2; CDR3 protein: CAIRPSNGDQYF; CDR3 DNA: TGTGCCATCAGACCCTCGAATGGCGATCAGTACTTC
J gene: TRBJ2-3; clone size: .; D gene: TRBD1; V gene: TRBV6-1; CDR3 protein: CASSDRGPTDTQYF; CDR3 DNA: TGTGCCAGCAGTGATAGGGGGCCCACAGATACGCAGTATTTT
J gene: TRBJ2-5; clone size: .; D gene: TRBD2; V gene: TRBV11-2; CDR3 protein: CVSSQTHGGGKETQNF; CDR3 DNA: TGTGTCAGCAGCCAAACACATGGCGGGGGGAAAGAGACCCAGAACTTC
J gene: TRBJ1-2; clone size: .; D gene: TRBD1; V gene: TRBV6-5; CDR3 protein: CNSGRTGISYGYTF; CDR3 DNA: TGTAACAGCGGACGGACAGGGATTTCCTATGGCTACACCTTC
J gene: TRBJ1-5; clone size: .; D gene: .; V gene: TRBV4-1; CDR3 protein: CASSQGRRPNQPQDF; CDR3 DNA: TGCGCCAGCAGCCAAGGGCGGAGGCCGAATCAGCCCCAGGATTTT
J gene: TRBJ2-7; clone size: many; D gene: .; V gene: TRBV5-4; CDR3 protein: CASSSRDFPYEQYF; CDR3 DNA: TGTGCCAGCAGCTCAAGGGACTTCCCCTACGAGCAGTACTTC
J gene: TRBJ1-6; clone size: .; D gene: .; V gene: TRBV29-1; CDR3 protein: CSASKARNLPLHF; CDR3 DNA: TGCAGCGCTTCGAAGGCCAGAAATTTACCCCTCCACTTT
J gene: TRBJ1-2; clone size: many; D gene: .; V gene: TRBV6-1; CDR3 protein: CASSEASPGGAIRGYTF; CDR3 DNA: TGTGCCAGCAGTGAAGCAAGTCCCGGCGGGGCTATACGGGGCTACACCTTC
J gene: TRBJ2-4; clone size: .; D gene: .; V gene: TRBV11-2; CDR3 protein: CASSPTGPSTVTENIQYF; CDR3 DNA: TGTGCCAGCAGCCCAACTGGGCCTTCCACGGTGACCGAAAACATTCAGTACTTC
J gene: TRBJ2-2; clone size: .; D gene: .; V gene: TRBV7-8; CDR3 protein: CASRVAAGELFF; CDR3 DNA: TGTGCTAGCAGGGTTGCCGCCGGGGAGCTGTTTTTT
J gene: TRBJ2-2; clone size: once; D gene: .; V gene: TRBV19; CDR3 protein: CVCSISPGSGELFF; CDR3 DNA: TGTGTCTGTAGCATTTCTCCAGGGTCCGGGGAGCTGTTTTTT
J gene: TRBJ2-1; clone size: .; D gene: TRBD2; V gene: TRBV6-1; CDR3 protein: CASSTVGGGGGIENEQFF; CDR3 DNA: TGTGCCAGCAGTACCGTAGGGGGCGGGGGGGGAATAGAAAATGAGCAGTTCTTC
J gene: TRBJ2-1; clone size: .; D gene: .; V gene: TRBV7-8; CDR3 protein: CASNCGTSQFF; CDR3 DNA: TGTGCCAGCAACTGTGGGACTTCCCAGTTCTTC
J gene: TRBJ2-3; clone size: .; D gene: .; V gene: TRBV14; CDR3 protein: CASSTTEQTTHYF; CDR3 DNA: TGTGCCAGCAGCACGACAGAACAGACTACGCATTATTTT
J gene: TRBJ1-5; clone size: medium-sized; D gene: TRBD1; V gene: TRBV11-2; CDR3 protein: CASSLEDRGGQPQHF; CDR3 DNA: TGTGCCAGCAGCTTAGAGGACAGGGGAGGTCAGCCCCAGCATTTT
J gene: TRBJ2-5; clone size: .; D gene: TRBD1; V gene: TRBV29-1; CDR3 protein: CSVGEQGMDTQYF; CDR3 DNA: TGCAGCGTTGGCGAACAGGGGATGGATACTCAGTACTTC
J gene: TRBJ2-5; clone size: .; D gene: TRBD2; V gene: TRBV5-4; CDR3 protein: CASSYSSGRGETQYF; CDR3 DNA: TGTGCCAGCAGCTACTCGAGCGGGAGAGGAGAGACCCAGTACTTC
J gene: TRBJ1-2; clone size: many; D gene: .; V gene: TRBV7-9; CDR3 protein: CASSSAWFHTF; CDR3 DNA: TGTGCCAGCAGCTCCGCCTGGTTTCACACCTTC
J gene: TRBJ2-1; clone size: .; D gene: .; V gene: TRBV29-1; CDR3 protein: CSALDGTYEQFF; CDR3 DNA: TGCAGCGCCTTAGACGGAACCTACGAGCAGTTCTTC
J gene: TRBJ2-2; clone size: .; D gene: .; V gene: TRBV29-1; CDR3 protein: CIVPRGATGELFF; CDR3 DNA: TGTATAGTTCCTCGGGGGGCCACCGGGGAGCTGTTTTTT
J gene: TRBJ1-2; clone size: many; D gene: TRBD1; V gene: TRBV29-1; CDR3 protein: CSASQGADNGYTF; CDR3 DNA: TGCAGCGCCTCGCAGGGGGCTGATAATGGCTACACCTTC
J gene: TRBJ2-3; clone size: .; D gene: .; V gene: TRBV5-1; CDR3 protein: CTNSLGSVGGDTQYF; CDR3 DNA: TGCACCAACAGCTTGGGTAGCGTGGGCGGAGATACGCAGTATTTT
J gene: TRBJ1-1; clone size: .; D gene: TRBD1; V gene: TRBV5-6; CDR3 protein: CASSQNHPYGQVGAFF; CDR3 DNA: TGTGCCAGCAGCCAGAATCACCCATACGGACAGGTGGGAGCTTTCTTT
J gene: TRBJ2-6; clone size: once; D gene: .; V gene: TRBV6-5; CDR3 protein: CTNTEWGANVLTF; CDR3 DNA: TGTACTAACACCGAGTGGGGGGCCAACGTCCTGACTTTC
J gene: TRBJ2-1; clone size: .; D gene: TRBD2; V gene: TRBV5-4; CDR3 protein: CACSLGSGGYNEQLF; CDR3 DNA: TGTGCCTGCAGCTTGGGTAGCGGGGGCTACAATGAGCAGTTATTC
J gene: TRBJ2-1; clone size: .; D gene: TRBD2; V gene: TRBV9; CDR3 protein: CASNPQTSGSSNEQFF; CDR3 DNA: TGTGCCAGCAACCCCCAGACTAGCGGGAGTAGCAATGAGCAGTTCTTC
J gene: TRBJ2-1; clone size: .; D gene: .; V gene: TRBV30; CDR3 protein: CAWRPSGYNEQFF; CDR3 DNA: TGTGCCTGGCGTCCCAGCGGGTACAATGAGCAGTTCTTC
J gene: TRBJ1-1; clone size: .; D gene: .; V gene: TRBV11-2; CDR3 protein: CACSIMAFDTEAFF; CDR3 DNA: TGTGCCTGCAGCATAATGGCCTTCGACACTGAAGCTTTCTTT
J gene: TRBJ2-1; clone size: .; D gene: TRBD2; V gene: TRBV10-3; CDR3 protein: CASLAGVGYNEQSF; CDR3 DNA: TGTGCCAGTTTAGCGGGAGTGGGCTACAATGAGCAGTCCTTC
J gene: TRBJ2-5; clone size: .; D gene: .; V gene: TRBV10-1; CDR3 protein: CASSNAQGLVETQYF; CDR3 DNA: TGCGCCAGCAGTAATGCCCAGGGGCTCGTGGAGACCCAGTACTTC
J gene: TRBJ2-7; clone size: .; D gene: .; V gene: TRBV5-6; CDR3 protein: CASNLAESEYEQYF; CDR3 DNA: TGTGCGAGCAATTTGGCGGAGTCAGAATACGAGCAGTACTTC
J gene: TRBJ2-1; clone size: once; D gene: TRBD2; V gene: TRBV11-2; CDR3 protein: CTSSSQREGLGEQFF; CDR3 DNA: TGTACCAGCAGCTCCCAGCGGGAGGGATTAGGTGAGCAGTTCTTC
J gene: TRBJ2-7; clone size: .; D gene: .; V gene: TRBV6-5; CDR3 protein: CASREDGLGTYSYEQYF; CDR3 DNA: TGTGCCAGCAGGGAAGACGGTCTCGGGACTTACTCCTACGAGCAGTACTTC
J gene: TRBJ2-7; clone size: .; D gene: TRBD1; V gene: TRBV12-3/TRBV12-4; CDR3 protein: CASSFGQGASPGTSTYDQYF; CDR3 DNA: TGTGCCAGCAGTTTCGGACAGGGGGCTTCTCCCGGGACTAGCACCTACGACCAGTACTTC
J gene: TRBJ2-1; clone size: once; D gene: .; V gene: TRBV10-1; CDR3 protein: CASSTVTNGAYNEQFF; CDR3 DNA: TGCGCCAGTAGTACCGTGACTAACGGAGCCTACAATGAGCAGTTCTTC
J gene: TRBJ2-5; clone size: .; D gene: TRBD2; V gene: TRBV6-5; CDR3 protein: CASNYYGTSERFETQYF; CDR3 DNA: TGTGCCAGCAATTATTACGGGACTAGCGAGAGGTTTGAGACCCAGTACTTC
J gene: TRBJ2-1; clone size: .; D gene: TRBD2; V gene: TRBV7-9; CDR3 protein: CTSSLNRTSAGHNEQFF; CDR3 DNA: TGTACCAGCAGCTTAAACAGGACTAGCGCAGGTCACAATGAGCAGTTCTTC
J gene: TRBJ1-3; clone size: .; D gene: .; V gene: TRBV6-1; CDR3 protein: CASTLLESSGNAIYF; CDR3 DNA: TGTGCCAGCACCTTGCTGGAGAGTTCTGGAAACGCCATATATTTT
J gene: TRBJ2-2; clone size: many; D gene: .; V gene: TRBV4-2; CDR3 protein: CASSQDQVGGELFF; CDR3 DNA: TGTGCCAGCAGCCAAGATCAGGTGGGAGGGGAGCTGTTTTTT
J gene: TRBJ2-7; clone size: .; D gene: .; V gene: TRBV6-5; CDR3 protein: CASRPWQAASFYKQYF; CDR3 DNA: TGTGCCAGCAGGCCCTGGCAGGCAGCATCCTTTTACAAGCAGTACTTC